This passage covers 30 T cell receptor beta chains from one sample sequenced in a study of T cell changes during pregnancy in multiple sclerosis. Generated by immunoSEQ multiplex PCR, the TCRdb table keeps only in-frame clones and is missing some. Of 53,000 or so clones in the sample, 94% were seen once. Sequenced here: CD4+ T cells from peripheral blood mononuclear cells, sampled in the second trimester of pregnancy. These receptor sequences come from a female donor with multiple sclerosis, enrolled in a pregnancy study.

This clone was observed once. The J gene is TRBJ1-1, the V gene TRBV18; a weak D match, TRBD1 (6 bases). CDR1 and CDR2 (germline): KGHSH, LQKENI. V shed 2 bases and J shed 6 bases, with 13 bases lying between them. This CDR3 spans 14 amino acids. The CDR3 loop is CASSPLQGTAEAFF. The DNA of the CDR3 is TGTGCCAGCTCACCATTGCAGGGGACGGCTGAAGCTTTCTTT.

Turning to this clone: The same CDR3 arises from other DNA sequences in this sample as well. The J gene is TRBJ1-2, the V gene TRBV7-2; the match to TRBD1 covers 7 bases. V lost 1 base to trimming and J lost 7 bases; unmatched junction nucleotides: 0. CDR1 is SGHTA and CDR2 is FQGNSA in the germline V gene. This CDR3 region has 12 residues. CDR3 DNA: TGTGCCAGCAGCTTAGACAGGGGTGGCTACACCTTC. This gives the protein CASSLDRGGYTF.

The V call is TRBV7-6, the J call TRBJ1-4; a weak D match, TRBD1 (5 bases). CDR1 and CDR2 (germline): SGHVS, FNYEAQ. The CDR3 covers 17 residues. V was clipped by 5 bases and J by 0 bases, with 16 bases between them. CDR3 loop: CASSLSSGGTTNEKLFF. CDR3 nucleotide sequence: TGTGCCAGCAGCCTTAGCTCGGGGGGGACAACTAATGAAAAACTGTTTTTT. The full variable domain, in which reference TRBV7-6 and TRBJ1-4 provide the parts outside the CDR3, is GAGVSQSPRYKVTKRGQDVALRCDPISGHVSLYWYRQALGQGPEFLTYFNYEAQQDKSGLPNDRFSAERPEGSISTLTIQRTEQRDSAMYRCASSLSSGGTTNEKLFFGSGTQLSVL.

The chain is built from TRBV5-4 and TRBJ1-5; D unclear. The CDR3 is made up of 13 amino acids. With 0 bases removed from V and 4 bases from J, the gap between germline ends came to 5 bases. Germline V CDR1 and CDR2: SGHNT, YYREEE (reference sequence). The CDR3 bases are TGTGCCAGCAGCTTGGGGCAAAATCAGCCCCAGCATTTT. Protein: CASSLGQNQPQHF. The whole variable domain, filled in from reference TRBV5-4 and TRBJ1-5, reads ETGVTQSPTHLIKTRGQQVTLRCSSQSGHNTVSWYQQALGQGPQFIFQYYREEENGRGNFPPRFSGLQFPNYSSELNVNALELDDSALYLCASSLGQNQPQHFGDGTRLSIL.

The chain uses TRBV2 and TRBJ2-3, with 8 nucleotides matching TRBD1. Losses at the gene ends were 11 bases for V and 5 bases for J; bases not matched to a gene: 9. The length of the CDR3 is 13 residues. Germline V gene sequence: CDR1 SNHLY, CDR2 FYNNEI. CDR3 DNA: TGTGCCGATCAGACAGGGGTTGGAGATACGCAGTATTTT. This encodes CADQTGVGDTQYF. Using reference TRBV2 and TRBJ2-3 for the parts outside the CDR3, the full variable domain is EPEVTQTPSHQVTQMGQEVILRCVPISNHLYFYWYRQILGQKVEFLVSFYNNEISEKSEIFDDQFSVERPDGSNFTLKIRSTKLEDSAMYFCADQTGVGDTQYFGPGTRLTVL.

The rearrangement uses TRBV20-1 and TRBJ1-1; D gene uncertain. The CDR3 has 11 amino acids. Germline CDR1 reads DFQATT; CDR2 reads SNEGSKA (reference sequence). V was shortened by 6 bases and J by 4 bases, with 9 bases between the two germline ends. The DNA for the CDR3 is TGCAGTGCACGGGGTCCCACTGAAGCTTTCTTT. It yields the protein CSARGPTEAFF.

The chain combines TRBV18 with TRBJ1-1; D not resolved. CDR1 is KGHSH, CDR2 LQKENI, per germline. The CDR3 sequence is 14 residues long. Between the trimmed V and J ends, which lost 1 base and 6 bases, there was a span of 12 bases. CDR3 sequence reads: CASSPLGGEAEAFF. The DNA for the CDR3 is TGTGCCAGCTCACCACTAGGCGGAGAAGCTGAAGCTTTCTTT.

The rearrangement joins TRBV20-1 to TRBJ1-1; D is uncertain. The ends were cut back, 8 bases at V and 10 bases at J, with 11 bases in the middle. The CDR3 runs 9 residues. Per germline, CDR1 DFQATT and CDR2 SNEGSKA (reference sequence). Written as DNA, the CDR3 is TGCAGTCCGGGATTTGGAGCTTTCTTT. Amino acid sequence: CSPGFGAFF.

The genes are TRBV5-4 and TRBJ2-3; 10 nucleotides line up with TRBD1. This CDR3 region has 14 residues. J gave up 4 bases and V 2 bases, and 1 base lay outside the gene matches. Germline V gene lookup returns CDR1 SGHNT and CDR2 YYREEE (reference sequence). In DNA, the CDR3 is TGTGCCAGCAGCTTCGGACAGGGGGCAGATACGCAGTATTTT. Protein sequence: CASSFGQGADTQYF.

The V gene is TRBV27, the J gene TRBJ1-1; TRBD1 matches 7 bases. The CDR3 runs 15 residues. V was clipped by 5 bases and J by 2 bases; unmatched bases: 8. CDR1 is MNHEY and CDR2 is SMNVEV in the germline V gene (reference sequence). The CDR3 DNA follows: TGTGCCAGCAGTCCGTGGACAGGCGCTAACACTGAAGCTTTCTTT. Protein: CASSPWTGANTEAFF.

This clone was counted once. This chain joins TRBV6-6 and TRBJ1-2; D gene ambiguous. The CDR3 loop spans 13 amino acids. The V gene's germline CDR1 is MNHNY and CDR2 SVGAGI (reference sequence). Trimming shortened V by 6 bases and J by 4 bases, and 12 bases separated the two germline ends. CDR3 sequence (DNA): TGTGCCAGCAGCATATACACCCCCTATGGCTACACCTTC. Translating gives CASSIYTPYGYTF.

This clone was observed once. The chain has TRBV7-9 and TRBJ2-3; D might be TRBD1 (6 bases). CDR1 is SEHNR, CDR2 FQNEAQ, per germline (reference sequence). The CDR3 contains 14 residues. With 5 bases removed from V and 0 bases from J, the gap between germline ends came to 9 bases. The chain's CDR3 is CASSARGSTDTQYF. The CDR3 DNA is TGTGCCAGCAGCGCCAGGGGTAGCACAGATACGCAGTATTTT.

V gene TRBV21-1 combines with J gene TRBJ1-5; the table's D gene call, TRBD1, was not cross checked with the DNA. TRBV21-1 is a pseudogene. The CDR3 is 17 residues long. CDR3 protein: CARLGHQYRGSDQPQHF. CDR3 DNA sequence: TGTGCCAGATTGGGCCATCAATACAGGGGGTCTGATCAGCCCCAGCATTTT.

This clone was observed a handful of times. The CDR3 coding sequence is TGTGCCAGCAGCTTAACCAGGGGAGACACTGAAGCTTTCTTT. Residues: CASSLTRGDTEAFF. The V gene is TRBV7-3, the J gene TRBJ1-1; D perhaps matches TRBD1 (6 bases). V was shortened by 0 bases and J by 3 bases, with 8 bases between the two germline ends. Germline assignment: CDR1 SGHTA and CDR2 FQGTGA. The CDR3 spans 14 residues.

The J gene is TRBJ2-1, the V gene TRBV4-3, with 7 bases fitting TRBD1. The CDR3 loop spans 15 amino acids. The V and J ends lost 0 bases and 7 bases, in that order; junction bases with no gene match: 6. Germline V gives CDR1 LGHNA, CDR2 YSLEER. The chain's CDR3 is CASSQDAPGGNEQFF. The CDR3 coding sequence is TGCGCCAGCAGCCAAGATGCCCCAGGGGGTAATGAGCAGTTCTTC.

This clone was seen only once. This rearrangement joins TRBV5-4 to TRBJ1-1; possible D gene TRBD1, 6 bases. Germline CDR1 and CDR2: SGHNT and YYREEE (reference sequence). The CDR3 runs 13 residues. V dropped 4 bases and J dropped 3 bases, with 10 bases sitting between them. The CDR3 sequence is CASSKPGDTEAFF. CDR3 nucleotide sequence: TGTGCCAGCAGCAAACCAGGGGACACTGAAGCTTTCTTT.

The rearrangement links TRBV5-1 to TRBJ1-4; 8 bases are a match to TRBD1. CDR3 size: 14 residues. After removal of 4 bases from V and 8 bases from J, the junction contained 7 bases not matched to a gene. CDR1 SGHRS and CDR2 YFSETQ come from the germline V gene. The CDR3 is CASSLSGGKEKLFF. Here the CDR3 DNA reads TGCGCCAGCAGCCTGTCAGGGGGCAAGGAAAAACTGTTTTTT.

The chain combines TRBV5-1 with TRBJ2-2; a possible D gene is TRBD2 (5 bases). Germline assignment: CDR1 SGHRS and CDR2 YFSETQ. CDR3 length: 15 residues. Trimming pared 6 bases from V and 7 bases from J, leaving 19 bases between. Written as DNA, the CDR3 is TGCGCCAGCAAAACAGCTTTGGGAGATATCGGGGAGCTGTTTTTT. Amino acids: CASKTALGDIGELFF.

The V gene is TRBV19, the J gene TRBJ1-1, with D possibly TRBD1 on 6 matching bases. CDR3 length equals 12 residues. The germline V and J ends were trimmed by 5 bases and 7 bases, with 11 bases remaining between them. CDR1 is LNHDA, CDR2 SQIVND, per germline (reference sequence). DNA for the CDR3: TGTGCCAGTAGTCACAGGGAGCTTGAAGCTTTCTTT. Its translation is CASSHRELEAFF. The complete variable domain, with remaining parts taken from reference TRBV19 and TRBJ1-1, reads DGGITQSPKYLFRKEGQNVTLSCEQNLNHDAMYWYRQDPGQGLRLIYYSQIVNDFQKGDIAEGYSVSREKKESFPLTVTSAQKNPTAFYLCASSHRELEAFFGQGTRLTVV.

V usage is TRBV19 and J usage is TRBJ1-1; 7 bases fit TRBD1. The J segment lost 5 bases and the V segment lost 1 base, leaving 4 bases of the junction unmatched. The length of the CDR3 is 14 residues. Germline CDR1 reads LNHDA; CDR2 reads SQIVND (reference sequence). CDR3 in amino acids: CASSIGQGGTEAFF. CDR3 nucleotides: TGTGCCAGTAGTATAGGACAGGGAGGTACTGAAGCTTTCTTT.

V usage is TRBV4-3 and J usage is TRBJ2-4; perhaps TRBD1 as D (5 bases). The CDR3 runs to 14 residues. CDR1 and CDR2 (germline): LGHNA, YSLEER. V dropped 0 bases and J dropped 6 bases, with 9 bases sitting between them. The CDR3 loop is CASSQERGRNIQYF. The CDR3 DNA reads TGCGCCAGCAGCCAAGAAAGGGGTAGAAACATTCAGTACTTC.

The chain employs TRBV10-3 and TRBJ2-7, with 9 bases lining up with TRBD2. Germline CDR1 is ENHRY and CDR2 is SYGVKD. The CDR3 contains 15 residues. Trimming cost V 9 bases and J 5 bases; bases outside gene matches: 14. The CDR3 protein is CAIRQGAGGRDEQYF. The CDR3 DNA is TGTGCCATACGTCAGGGAGCGGGGGGCCGCGACGAGCAGTACTTC.

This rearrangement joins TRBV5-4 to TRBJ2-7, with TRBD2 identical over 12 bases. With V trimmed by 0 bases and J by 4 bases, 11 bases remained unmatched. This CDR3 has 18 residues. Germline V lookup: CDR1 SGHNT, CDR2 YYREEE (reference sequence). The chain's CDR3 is CASSLVPALAGGLYEQYF. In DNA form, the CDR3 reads TGTGCCAGCAGCTTGGTTCCAGCTCTAGCGGGGGGGCTTTACGAGCAGTACTTC.

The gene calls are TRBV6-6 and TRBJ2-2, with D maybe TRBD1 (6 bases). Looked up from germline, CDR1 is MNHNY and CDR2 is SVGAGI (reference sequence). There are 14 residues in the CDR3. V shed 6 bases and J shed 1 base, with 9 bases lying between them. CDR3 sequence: CASRRQENTGELFF. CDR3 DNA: TGTGCCAGCAGGAGACAGGAGAACACCGGGGAGCTGTTTTTT.

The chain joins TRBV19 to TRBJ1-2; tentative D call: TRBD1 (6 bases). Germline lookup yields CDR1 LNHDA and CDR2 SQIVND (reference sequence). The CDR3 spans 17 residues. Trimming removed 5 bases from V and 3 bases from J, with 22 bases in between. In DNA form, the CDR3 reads TGTGCCAGTAGTGCCCCCACCCAGGGGCCTGGGGACTATGGCTACACCTTC. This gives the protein CASSAPTQGPGDYGYTF.

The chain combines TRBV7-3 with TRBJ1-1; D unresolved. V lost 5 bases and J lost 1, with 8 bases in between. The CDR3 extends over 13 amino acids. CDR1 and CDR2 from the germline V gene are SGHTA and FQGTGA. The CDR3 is CASSPGRNTEAFF. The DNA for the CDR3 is TGTGCCAGCAGCCCCGGGAGGAACACTGAAGCTTTCTTT.

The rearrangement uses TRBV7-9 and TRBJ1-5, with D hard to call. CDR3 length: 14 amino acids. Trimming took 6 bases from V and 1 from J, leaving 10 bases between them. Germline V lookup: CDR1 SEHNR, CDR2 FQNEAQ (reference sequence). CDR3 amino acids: CASSSGWSNQPQHF. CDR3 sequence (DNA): TGTGCCAGCAGTTCGGGTTGGAGCAATCAGCCCCAGCATTTT.

The CDR3 loop reads CAWSLQVGETQYF. CDR3 in DNA: TGTGCCTGGTCGTTGCAGGTCGGCGAGACCCAGTACTTC. The rearrangement uses TRBV30 and TRBJ2-5; D unclear. Germline CDR1 and CDR2: GTSNPN and SVGIG (reference sequence). V dropped 5 bases and J dropped 5 bases, with 15 bases sitting between them. The CDR3 spans 13 residues.

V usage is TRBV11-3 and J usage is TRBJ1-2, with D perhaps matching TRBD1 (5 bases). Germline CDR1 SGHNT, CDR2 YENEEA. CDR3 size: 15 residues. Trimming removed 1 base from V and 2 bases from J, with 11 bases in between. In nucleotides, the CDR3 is TGTGCCAGCAGCTTAGTAGGTGACAGCAACTATGGCTACACCTTC. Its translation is CASSLVGDSNYGYTF.

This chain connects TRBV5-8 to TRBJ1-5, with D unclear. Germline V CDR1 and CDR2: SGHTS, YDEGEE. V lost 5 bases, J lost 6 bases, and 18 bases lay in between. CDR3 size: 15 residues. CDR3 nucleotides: TGTGCCAGCAGTCGGGGTCAGTTGCAGGTTCAGCCCCAGCATTTT. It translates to CASSRGQLQVQPQHF.